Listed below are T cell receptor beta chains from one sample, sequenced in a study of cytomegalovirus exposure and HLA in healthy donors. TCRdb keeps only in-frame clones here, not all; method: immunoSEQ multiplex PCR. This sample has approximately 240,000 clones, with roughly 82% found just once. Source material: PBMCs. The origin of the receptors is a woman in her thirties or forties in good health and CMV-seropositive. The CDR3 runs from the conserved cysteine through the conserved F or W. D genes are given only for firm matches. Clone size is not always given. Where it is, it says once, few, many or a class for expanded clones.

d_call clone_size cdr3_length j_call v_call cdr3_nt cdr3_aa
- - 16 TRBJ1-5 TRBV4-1 TGCGCCAGCAGCCAAGGGGGAGCTTATAGCAATCAGCCCCAGCATTTT CASSQGGAYSNQPQHF
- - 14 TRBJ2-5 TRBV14 TGTGCCAGCAGCCAGTTGCGAGATATTGAGACCCAGTACTTC CASSQLRDIETQYF
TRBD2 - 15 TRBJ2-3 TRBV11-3 TGTGCCAGCAGCCGGACTAGCGGTACCACAGATACGCAGTATTTT CASSRTSGTTDTQYF
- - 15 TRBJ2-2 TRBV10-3 TGTGCCATCAGTGATCTCGCGGGTAACACCGGGGAGCTGTTTTTT CAISDLAGNTGELFF
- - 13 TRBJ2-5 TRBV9 TGTGCCAGCAGCGTAGAGTCTGGAGCTAAGCAGTACTTC CASSVESGAKQYF
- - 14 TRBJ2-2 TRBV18 TGTGCCAGCTCACCAACCCTTCTAACCGGGGAGCTGTTTTTT CASSPTLLTGELFF
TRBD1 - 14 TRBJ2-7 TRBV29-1 TGCAGCGTTGAAGATGGGACAGGGGGCTACGAGCAGTACTTC CSVEDGTGGYEQYF
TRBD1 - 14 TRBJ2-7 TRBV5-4 TGTGCCAGCAGCTCTAAGACAGGGGCATACGAGCAGTACTTC CASSSKTGAYEQYF
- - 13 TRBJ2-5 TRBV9 TGTGCCAGCAGCGTTTCTAACCAAGAGACCCAGTACTTC CASSVSNQETQYF
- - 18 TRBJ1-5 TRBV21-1 TGTGCCAGCAGCAAACGGTCACAGGGCCTTTATAGCAATCAGCCCCAGCATTTT CASSKRSQGLYSNQPQHF
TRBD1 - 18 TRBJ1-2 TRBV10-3 TGTGCCATCAGGTCCGGGCAGGGGGCCAGGGGGCAAGACTATGGCTACACCTTC CAIRSGQGARGQDYGYTF
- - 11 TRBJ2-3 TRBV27 TGTGCCAGCAGGAGGGGGGATACGCAGTATTTT CASRRGDTQYF
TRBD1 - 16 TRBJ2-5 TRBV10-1 TGCGCCAGCAGTGAGTCGATGTCAGGGGGCATGGAGACCCAGTACTTC CASSESMSGGMETQYF
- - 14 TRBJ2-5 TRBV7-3 TGTGCCAGCAGCTCGAGGTCCATCCAAGAGACCCAGTACTTC CASSSRSIQETQYF
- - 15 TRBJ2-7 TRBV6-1 TGTGCCAGCAGTGAAAACCCGTACGGCTCCTACGAGCAGTACTTC CASSENPYGSYEQYF
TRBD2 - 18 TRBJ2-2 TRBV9 TGTGCCAGCAGCGTAGATGTGGCGGGAGGCGGATACACCGGGGAGCTGTTTTTT CASSVDVAGGGYTGELFF
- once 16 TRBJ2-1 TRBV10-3 TGTGCCATCAGCCTGACTTTAGGGGGGGGTTACAATGAGCAGTTCTTC CAISLTLGGGYNEQFF
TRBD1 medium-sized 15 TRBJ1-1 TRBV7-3 TGTGCCAGCAGCCCATACCCCGGACAGGGCACTGAAGCTTTCTTT CASSPYPGQGTEAFF
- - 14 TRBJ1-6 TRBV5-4 TGTGCCAGCAGCTCAAACAGGCATTCTTCACCCCTCCACTTT CASSSNRHSSPLHF
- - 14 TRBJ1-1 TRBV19 TGTGCCAGTACCGATCGATTAGGGGTTGCTGAAGCTTTCTTT CASTDRLGVAEAFF
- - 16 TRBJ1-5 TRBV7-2 TGTGCCAGCAGCTTAGTTGGGTCCAGGGGCAATCAGCCCCAGCATTTT CASSLVGSRGNQPQHF
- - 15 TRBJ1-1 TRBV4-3 TGCGCCAGCAGCCAAGACAACTACGCGAACACTGAAGCTTTCTTT CASSQDNYANTEAFF
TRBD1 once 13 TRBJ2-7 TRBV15 TGTGCCACCAGGGGGACAGGGTCCTACGAGCAGTACTTC CATRGTGSYEQYF
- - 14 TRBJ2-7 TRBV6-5 TGTGCCAGCAGTTTGGGACGGGGAGGCTACGAGCAGTACTTC CASSLGRGGYEQYF
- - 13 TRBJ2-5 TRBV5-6 TGTGCCAGCAGCTTGTATTCTGGGGAGACCCGGTACTTC CASSLYSGETRYF
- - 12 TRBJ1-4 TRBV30 TGTGCCTGGGGACTTAATAATGAAAAACTGTTTTTT CAWGLNNEKLFF
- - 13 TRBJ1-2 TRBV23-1 TGCGCCAGCACCGACCGGGACACGGGGGGCTACACCTTC CASTDRDTGGYTF
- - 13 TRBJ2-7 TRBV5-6 TGTGCCAGCAGCTTGGGGGGGGTGCGGGAGCAGTACTTC CASSLGGVREQYF
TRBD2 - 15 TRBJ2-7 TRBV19 TGTGCCAGTACCTCCTCGCTAGCGGTACCCTACGAGCAGTACTTC CASTSSLAVPYEQYF
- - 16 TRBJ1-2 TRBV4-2 TGTGCCAGCAGCCCCCAAAGCGGGGCTCCTAACTATGGCTACACCTTC CASSPQSGAPNYGYTF
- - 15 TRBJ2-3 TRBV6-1 TGTGCCAGCAGTGAAAGGGGGGGGATCACAGATACGCAGTATTTT CASSERGGITDTQYF
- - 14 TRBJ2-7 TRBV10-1 TGCGCCAGCAGTGAGTCCCGGGGCTCCTACGAGCAGTACTTC CASSESRGSYEQYF
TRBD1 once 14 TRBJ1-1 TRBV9 TGTGCCAGCAGACCCACAGGGGGCTTCACTGAAGCTTTCTTT CASRPTGGFTEAFF
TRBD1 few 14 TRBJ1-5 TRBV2 TGTGCCAGCAGTTCCGGGACAGGCTATCAGCCCCAGCATTTT CASSSGTGYQPQHF
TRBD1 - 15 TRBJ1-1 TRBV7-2 TGTGCCAGCAGCTTAGGACAGGGTGTAAACACTGAAGCTTTCTTT CASSLGQGVNTEAFF
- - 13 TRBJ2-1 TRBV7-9 TGTGCCAGTATCCACAGGGCGGGTAATGAGCAGTTCTTC CASIHRAGNEQFF
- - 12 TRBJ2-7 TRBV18 TGTGCCAGCTCACCAGGCTTGATCGAGCAGTACTTC CASSPGLIEQYF
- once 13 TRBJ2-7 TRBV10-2 TGCGCCAGCAGTTCCGGGTTTGCCTACGAGCAGTACTTC CASSSGFAYEQYF
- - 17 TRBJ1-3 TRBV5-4 TGTGCCAGCAGCTCCGCGGGCTCCAGAGGGTCTGGAAACACCATATATTTT CASSSAGSRGSGNTIYF
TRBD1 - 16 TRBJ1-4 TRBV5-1 TGCGCCAGCAGCCAGAGACAGGGGGCGCGCAGTGAAAAACTGTTTTTT CASSQRQGARSEKLFF
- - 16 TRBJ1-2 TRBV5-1 TGCGCCAGCAGCCCGGAGGTCACAGTGAGCTTATATGGCTACACCTTC CASSPEVTVSLYGYTF